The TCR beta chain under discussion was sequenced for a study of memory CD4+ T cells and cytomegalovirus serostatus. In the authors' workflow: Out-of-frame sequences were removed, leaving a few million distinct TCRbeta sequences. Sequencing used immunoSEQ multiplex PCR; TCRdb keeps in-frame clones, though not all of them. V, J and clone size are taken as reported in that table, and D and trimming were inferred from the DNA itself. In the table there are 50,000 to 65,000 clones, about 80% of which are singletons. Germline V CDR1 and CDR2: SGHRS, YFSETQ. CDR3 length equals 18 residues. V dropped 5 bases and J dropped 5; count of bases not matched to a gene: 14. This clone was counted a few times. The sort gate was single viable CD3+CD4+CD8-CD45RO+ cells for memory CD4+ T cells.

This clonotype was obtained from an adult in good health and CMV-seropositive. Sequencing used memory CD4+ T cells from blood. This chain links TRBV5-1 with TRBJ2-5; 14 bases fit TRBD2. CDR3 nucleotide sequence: TGCGCCAGCAGTCAGACTAGCGGGAGGGCCCGCGGGATCGAGACCCAGTACTTC. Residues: CASSQTSGRARGIETQYF. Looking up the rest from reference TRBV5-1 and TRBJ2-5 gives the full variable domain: KAGVTQTPRYLIKTRGQQVTLSCSPISGHRSVSWYQQTPGQGLQFLFEYFSETQRNKGNFPGRFSGRQFSNSRSEMNVSTLELGDSALYLCASSQTSGRARGIETQYFGPGTRLLVL.